This T cell receptor (beta chain) was observed in a study of identical twins. Broader study findings: Abundant cord blood beta clonotypes carried fewer insertions; memory repertoires showed none. Cross-sectional statistics underpinned the conclusions; the same donors were not followed.

No donor was unhealthy or non-Caucasian. This clonotype has ten or more counts. Its antigen is unidentified. V lost 4 bases to trimming and J lost 5 bases; unmatched junction nucleotides: 1. This CDR3 region has 13 residues. Germline assignment: CDR1 MNHEY and CDR2 SMNVEV (reference sequence). One entry per CDR3 protein, called by TCRdb with MiXCR from the 5' RACE reads. This sample has 1.5 million or so distinct CDR3 sequences, with around a third found just once. The receptor was derived from a newborn girl in good health. Sequences were obtained from cord blood. The chain recombines TRBV27 with TRBJ2-1, with TRBD1 matching over 8 bases. The CDR3 region has the DNA TGTGCCAGCAGTTGGACAGGGAACAATGAGCAGTTCTTC. This encodes CASSWTGNNEQFF.